This TCR beta chain originates from a study of OX40 agonist ivuxolimab in advanced cancers. This CDR3 contains 13 residues. J was trimmed by 4 bases and V by 5 bases; bases with no gene match: 4. The germline CDR1 and CDR2 sequences are MDHEN and SYDVKM. The protocol was immunoSEQ multiplex PCR, while the TCRdb copy is restricted to in-frame clones and leaves out a portion. Counted here are fewer than 80,000 clones, more than 65% occurring once; the ten biggest clones make up about 1%. This chain connects TRBV28 to TRBJ1-2, with 7 bases that match TRBD1. The specimen was CD4+ or CD8+ T cells sorted from blood, collected in a trial of the OX40 agonist ivuxolimab. The source is an adult with an advanced solid tumor such as melanoma, head and neck, liver or kidney cancer. The CDR3 is CASSLGQLYGYTF. The CDR3 coding sequence is TGTGCCAGCAGTCTGGGACAGCTCTATGGCTACACCTTC.